The 31 T cell receptor beta chains given below trace back to one sample, sequenced in a study of identical twins (TCRdb year 2016). Libraries were prepared through 5' RACE. The sequencer was an Illumina HiSeq 2000. The public reads were run again by TCRdb, first through fastp at Q25 and then through MiXCR, and only productive beta chains were kept. Merged by CDR3 protein, the rows form single entries marked with the most common genes and DNA. The sample table contains around 280,000 distinct CDR3 sequences; only one count was recorded for about 8.3% of them. Around 2.1% of the sample comes from the top ten. This sample also belongs to another study, concerning yellow fever vaccine responses in identical twins.

Sequenced input: memory (CD45RO+) T cells sorted from blood. Explained via the paper, the cell subset or site label denotes: CD45RO+ enriched T cells. The receptors stem from a woman aged 18-30 years in good health.

The chain uses TRBV5-1 and TRBJ2-7; 7 bases line up with TRBD1. The CDR3 extends over 13 amino acids. In germline, CDR1 is SGHRS, CDR2 YFSETQ. V was pared by 0 bases and J by 6 bases, with 3 bases of the junction left unmatched. The CDR3 DNA is TGCGCCAGCAGCTTGGACAGGGGTGCCGAGCAGTACGTC. Its translation is CASSLDRGAEQYV.

The CDR3 loop reads CARFWDRVGWELFF. DNA of the CDR3: TGTGCCAGATTCTGGGACAGGGTAGGATGGGAGCTGTTTTTT. The rearrangement links TRBV7-9 to TRBJ2-2; 9 bases fit TRBD1. V trimming: 9 bases; J trimming: 9 bases; junction bases outside the gene matches: 11. The CDR3 runs to 14 residues. The germline V gene encodes CDR1 SEHNR and CDR2 FQNEAQ (reference sequence).

This clonotype occurred a few times. V is TRBV6-4 and J is TRBJ2-1, with TRBD2 matching over 11 bases. The J segment lost 8 bases and the V segment lost 2 bases, leaving 5 bases of the junction unmatched. Germline V lookup: CDR1 MRHNA, CDR2 SNTAGT. The CDR3 totals 15 residues. The CDR3 DNA reads as TGTGCCAGCAGTGACGGGACTAGCGGTGTGGATGAGCAGTTCTTC. It encodes CASSDGTSGVDEQFF.

This clonotype came up a few times. The rearrangement links TRBV28 to TRBJ1-2, with 11 positions matching TRBD1. In germline, CDR1 is MDHEN, CDR2 SYDVKM. The CDR3 covers 15 residues. J lost 2 bases, V lost 4 bases, and 3 bases had no gene match. CDR3 coding DNA: TGTGCCAGCAGTTCGCGGACAGGGGGCAACTATGGCTACACCTTC. Encoded protein: CASSSRTGGNYGYTF.

This clonotype showed up many times. The chain is built from TRBV5-1 and TRBJ2-3; 10 positions match TRBD2. CDR3 length: 15 amino acids. Germline assignment: CDR1 SGHRS and CDR2 YFSETQ. Trimming removed 2 bases from V and 3 bases from J; junction bases left unmatched: 3. The CDR3 region is CASSFASGRTDTQYF. DNA for the CDR3: TGCGCCAGCAGCTTTGCTAGCGGGAGAACAGATACGCAGTATTTT.

This rearrangement joins TRBV9 to TRBJ2-4, with 8 bases that match TRBD2. Per germline, CDR1 SGDLS and CDR2 YYNGEE. The CDR3 consists of 18 residues. V dropped 0 bases and J dropped 0; count of bases not matched to a gene: 8. CDR3 DNA: TGTGCCAGCAGCGTAGATGCTAGCGGGCCACTAGCCAAAAACATTCAGTACTTC. Its translation: CASSVDASGPLAKNIQYF.

The table lists this clonotype with a few counts. This rearrangement joins TRBV10-3 to TRBJ1-2; tentative D call: TRBD1 (6 bases). V lost 3 bases and J lost 1, with 9 bases in between. The CDR3 loop spans 14 amino acids. Looked up from germline, CDR1 is ENHRY and CDR2 is SYGVKD. The CDR3 DNA reads as TGTGCCATCAGTGAATCGGACAGTAACTATGGCTACACCTTC. As protein: CAISESDSNYGYTF.

This clonotype was seen a handful of times. V is TRBV28 and J is TRBJ2-7; 9 bases match TRBD1. This CDR3 region has 18 residues. The V gene end was trimmed by 2 bases and the J gene end by 3 bases; junction bases not matched to a gene: 14. Germline V gene sequence: CDR1 MDHEN, CDR2 SYDVKM. CDR3 loop: CASSLLGTGKFSFYEQYF. CDR3 coding DNA: TGTGCCAGCAGTTTACTCGGGACAGGGAAATTCTCCTTCTACGAGCAGTACTTC.

At least ten counts were recorded for this clonotype. The rearrangement joins TRBV20-1 to TRBJ1-2; no firm D call. The CDR3 loop spans 14 amino acids. Germline-derived CDR1 and CDR2 are DFQATT and SNEGSKA (reference sequence). V was pared by 7 bases and J by 0 bases, with 15 bases between. CDR3 in amino acids: CSVRLPESNYGYTF. As DNA, the CDR3 is TGCAGTGTAAGGTTGCCTGAATCTAACTATGGCTACACCTTC.

This clonotype was seen repeatedly, ten times or more. The V gene is TRBV5-5, the J gene TRBJ2-3; D remains unclear. The CDR3 length is 16 residues. In germline, CDR1 is SGHKS, CDR2 YYEKEE (reference sequence). Trimming stripped 2 bases from V and 0 bases from J, with 13 bases between. The CDR3 bases are TGTGCCAGCAGCTTCCGAGATACCTATAGCACAGATACGCAGTATTTT. Its protein is CASSFRDTYSTDTQYF.

This clonotype was picked up many times. The rearrangement joins TRBV3-1 to TRBJ1-2; the D gene is possibly TRBD1 (5 bases). The CDR3 extends over 15 amino acids. The V and J ends lost 4 bases and 6 bases respectively, with 18 bases between them. The germline V gene encodes CDR1 LGHDT and CDR2 YNNKEL (reference sequence). This CDR3 reads CASSRAGVTKDGYTF. DNA for the CDR3: TGTGCCAGCAGCCGTGCGGGGGTAACTAAGGATGGCTACACCTTC.

This clonotype appeared many times. CDR3 region: CASSLEGRAPSYNEQFF. The CDR3 coding sequence is TGTGCCAGCAGCTTGGAAGGGCGGGCTCCCTCCTACAATGAGCAGTTCTTC. The chain uses TRBV5-6 and TRBJ2-1; a possible D gene is TRBD2 (5 bases). Trimming pared 0 bases from V and 0 bases from J, leaving 13 bases between. The length of the CDR3 is 17 residues. CDR1 and CDR2 from the germline V gene are SGHDT and YYEEEE.

This clonotype was counted at least ten times. V and J are TRBV25-1 and TRBJ2-7; D unresolved. This CDR3 contains 13 residues. V lost 3 bases to trimming and J lost 3 bases, with 9 bases between them. Germline values: CDR1 MGHDK, CDR2 SYGVNS. The CDR3 sequence is CASSDQDNYEQYF. For the CDR3, the DNA is TGTGCCAGCAGTGATCAAGACAACTACGAGCAGTACTTC.

A few counts support this clonotype. The V and J genes are TRBV7-9 and TRBJ1-3, with D possibly being TRBD1 (5 bases). Looked up from germline, CDR1 is SEHNR and CDR2 is FQNEAQ (reference sequence). The ends were cut back, 2 bases at V and 8 bases at J, with 10 bases in the middle. CDR3 length equals 13 residues. The CDR3 DNA reads as TGTGCCAGCAGCTTACCCTCGGGGGACACCATATATTTT. Translation gives CASSLPSGDTIYF.

V usage is TRBV20-1 and J usage is TRBJ2-7; weak D call: TRBD2 (5 bases). Looked up from germline, CDR1 is DFQATT and CDR2 is SNEGSKA (reference sequence). The germline V and J ends were trimmed by 3 bases and 7 bases, with 10 bases remaining between them. This CDR3 region has 11 residues. CDR3 region: CSARDFSEQYF. CDR3 DNA: TGCAGTGCTAGGGACTTCTCGGAGCAGTACTTC.

This clonotype has a count of ten or more. V is TRBV5-5 and J is TRBJ2-5, with 11 nucleotides matching TRBD2. After removal of 4 bases from V and 4 bases from J, the junction contained 9 bases not matched to a gene. The CDR3 runs 16 residues. Germline lookup yields CDR1 SGHKS and CDR2 YYEKEE (reference sequence). Here the CDR3 reads CASSPLGSGGAETQYF. The CDR3 DNA reads TGTGCCAGCAGCCCCCTGGGTAGCGGGGGGGCAGAGACCCAGTACTTC.

The chain has TRBV27 and TRBJ2-7, with no clear D. The CDR3 extends over 13 amino acids. Deletions cut 2 bases from V and 3 bases from J, with 8 bases between. Germline loops: CDR1 MNHEY, CDR2 SMNVEV (reference sequence). DNA of the CDR3: TGTGCCAGCAGTTTAACACTTGGCTACGAGCAGTACTTC. It is translated as CASSLTLGYEQYF.

This clonotype was observed a handful of times. This sequence joins TRBV9 and TRBJ1-2; the D is unclear. CDR1 SGDLS and CDR2 YYNGEE come from the germline V gene. This CDR3 is 15 amino acids long. The V gene lost 0 bases and the J gene lost 0 bases, with 9 bases spanning the gap. The CDR3 DNA follows: TGTGCCAGCAGCGTAGAGGTCGGGTCTAACTATGGCTACACCTTC. Its translation is CASSVEVGSNYGYTF.

This clonotype was picked up a small number of times. The V gene is TRBV5-1, the J gene TRBJ2-7; 7 bases map to TRBD1. J gave up 4 bases and V 6 bases, and 10 bases lay outside the gene matches. The CDR3 spans 14 residues. The germline gives CDR1 SGHRS, CDR2 YFSETQ. The CDR3 sequence: CASTPGQENYEQYV. The CDR3 DNA reads TGCGCCAGCACCCCCGGACAGGAAAATTACGAGCAGTACGTC.

The genes are TRBV24-1 and TRBJ2-3; 12 positions match TRBD2. The J segment lost 0 bases and the V segment lost 3 bases, leaving 9 bases of the junction unmatched. CDR3 length: 19 residues. Germline CDR1 reads KGHDR; CDR2 reads SFDVKD. The CDR3: CATSDRLAGVEQSTDTQYF. The CDR3, as DNA: TGTGCCACCAGTGATCGACTAGCGGGAGTAGAGCAGAGCACAGATACGCAGTATTTT.

This clonotype was picked up many times. The J gene is TRBJ1-2, the V gene TRBV27; no clear D. Looked up from germline, CDR1 is MNHEY and CDR2 is SMNVEV (reference sequence). V was cut by 8 bases and J by 4 bases, with 20 bases left in between. CDR3 length: 15 residues. The CDR3 sequence: CASSARAGGIYGYTF. The CDR3 bases are TGTGCCAGCTCTGCTCGGGCAGGCGGAATCTATGGCTACACCTTC.

This chain joins TRBV20-1 and TRBJ2-1; 10 nucleotides match TRBD2. The CDR3 runs to 15 residues. Germline assignment: CDR1 DFQATT and CDR2 SNEGSKA (reference sequence). J lost 8 bases, V lost 1 base, and 8 bases had no gene match. In DNA, the CDR3 is TGCAGTGCTAGAGGGGCTAGCGGGAGAGAGTATGAGCAGTTCTTC. It is translated as CSARGASGREYEQFF.

This clonotype was found a few times. J is TRBJ2-1 and V is TRBV15, with 9 bases aligning to TRBD1. In germline, CDR1 is LNHNV, CDR2 YYDKDF (reference sequence). The CDR3 has 15 amino acids. V shed 7 bases, J shed 3 bases, and the junction held 7 bases outside the gene matches. CDR3 loop: CATTFDRGVYNEQFF. The CDR3 DNA reads as TGTGCCACCACCTTTGACAGGGGGGTCTACAATGAGCAGTTCTTC.

CDR3 loop: CASRSPYEQYF. The CDR3 region has the DNA TGTGCCAGCAGGAGCCCGTACGAGCAGTACTTC. The J gene is TRBJ2-7, the V gene TRBV2; D is ambiguous. The germline gives CDR1 SNHLY, CDR2 FYNNEI. Trimming stripped 6 bases from V and 4 bases from J, with 7 bases between. The CDR3 is made up of 11 amino acids.

This clonotype was recorded a few times. The genes are TRBV6-1 and TRBJ2-2, with TRBD1 identical over 7 bases. CDR1 is MNHNS and CDR2 is SASEGT in the germline V gene. The CDR3 is 17 amino acids. V shed 4 bases and J 0 bases; nucleotides not matched to a gene: 8. The CDR3 DNA reads TGTGCCAGCAGTGCCGGGACCGGGACAGCGAACACCGGGGAGCTGTTTTTT. Protein product: CASSAGTGTANTGELFF.

V and J are TRBV7-9 and TRBJ1-1, with 7 bases lining up with TRBD1. CDR3 length: 15 amino acids. Germline V gene sequence: CDR1 SEHNR, CDR2 FQNEAQ (reference sequence). J lost 1 base, V lost 8 bases, and 10 bases had no gene match. CDR3 bases: TGTGCCAGCCGAGCTTCCGGGACAGAGAACACTGAAGCTTTCTTT. Protein: CASRASGTENTEAFF.

This rearrangement joins TRBV19 to TRBJ2-1, with TRBD2 matching over 9 bases. The V gene's germline CDR1 is LNHDA and CDR2 SQIVND (reference sequence). This CDR3 is 18 amino acids long. Unmatched junction bases numbered 18, after V lost 5 bases and J lost 7 bases. The CDR3 DNA follows: TGTGCCAGTAGTGTCCAACACATAGCGGGAGACAGGGTAAATGAGCAGTTCTTC. Translation gives CASSVQHIAGDRVNEQFF. The whole variable domain, remainder taken from reference TRBV19 and TRBJ2-1, is DGGITQSPKYLFRKEGQNVTLSCEQNLNHDAMYWYRQDPGQGLRLIYYSQIVNDFQKGDIAEGYSVSREKKESFPLTVTSAQKNPTAFYLCASSVQHIAGDRVNEQFFGPGTRLTVL.

The chain carries TRBV6-1 and TRBJ2-7; 8 bases fit TRBD1. The CDR3 runs 16 residues. Germline CDR1 MNHNS, CDR2 SASEGT. V was pared by 6 bases and J by 4 bases, with 14 bases of the junction left unmatched. CDR3 sequence: CASSGSEGTGGYEQYF. The CDR3 DNA is TGTGCCAGCAGCGGGTCTGAAGGGACAGGCGGTTACGAGCAGTACTTC.

Only a few counts were recorded for this clonotype. V gene TRBV6-1 combines with J gene TRBJ2-3; 10 nucleotides match TRBD2. With V trimmed by 6 bases and J by 2 bases, 5 bases remained unmatched. CDR3 size: 15 residues. From germline, CDR1 is MNHNS and CDR2 SASEGT. The CDR3 protein is CASRLAGAFTDTQYF. The CDR3 bases are TGTGCCAGCAGGCTAGCGGGGGCTTTCACAGATACGCAGTATTTT.

J is TRBJ2-5 and V is TRBV11-2; D is possibly TRBD1 (6 bases). Germline V gene data show CDR1 as SGHAT and CDR2 as FQNNGV. This CDR3 has 15 residues. Trimming cost V 0 bases and J 4 bases, with 12 bases left between them. CDR3 loop: CASSLDTGNRETQYF. CDR3 sequence (DNA): TGTGCCAGCAGCTTAGACACAGGGAACCGAGAGACCCAGTACTTC.

This clonotype was counted a few times. The chain is built from TRBV15 and TRBJ2-1; perhaps TRBD2 as D (7 bases). The germline gives CDR1 LNHNV, CDR2 YYDKDF (reference sequence). The V gene lost 0 bases and the J gene lost 10 bases, with 10 bases spanning the gap. The CDR3 contains 13 residues. The CDR3 here is CATSREGGGEQFF. In DNA form, the CDR3 reads TGTGCCACCAGCAGAGAGGGGGGGGGCGAGCAGTTCTTC.